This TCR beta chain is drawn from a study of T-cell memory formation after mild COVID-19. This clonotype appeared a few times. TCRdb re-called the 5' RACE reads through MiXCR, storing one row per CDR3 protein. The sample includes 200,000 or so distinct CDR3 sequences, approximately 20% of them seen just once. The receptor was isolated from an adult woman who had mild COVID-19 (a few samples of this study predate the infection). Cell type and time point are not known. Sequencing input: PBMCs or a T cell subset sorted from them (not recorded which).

The CDR3 region is CASSLPLAGVGTQYF. As DNA, the CDR3 is TGTGCCAGCAGTTTACCCCTAGCGGGGGTAGGTACGCAGTATTTT. The rearrangement joins TRBV12-3 or TRBV12-4 to TRBJ2-3; 10 nucleotides match TRBD2. The CDR3 is 15 amino acids. V trimming: 2 bases; J trimming: 8 bases; junction bases outside the gene matches: 7.